These 11 T cell receptor beta chains originate from one sample sequenced in a study of T cell responses to AZD1222 COVID-19 vaccine. Assay: immunoSEQ multiplex PCR; the TCRdb copy retains only in-frame clones and omits some. The sample holds fewer than 150,000 clones, 92% seen once. Here the sequenced sample was peripheral blood, taken 28 days after the second AZD1222 dose. These receptor sequences come from an adult who received the AZD1222 COVID-19 vaccine.

This clone appeared a single time. This chain uses TRBV2 with TRBJ1-1; TRBD1 is a possible D gene (6 bases). Per germline, CDR1 SNHLY and CDR2 FYNNEI. The CDR3 totals 14 residues. Trimming removed 3 bases from V and 0 bases from J, with 8 bases in between. Written as DNA, the CDR3 is TGTGCCAGCAGTGATACAGGGATGAACACTGAAGCTTTCTTT. It encodes CASSDTGMNTEAFF.

This chain uses TRBV3-1 (or the pseudogene TRBV3-2) with TRBJ2-2, with D perhaps TRBD2 (6 bases). Germline CDR1 is LGHDT and CDR2 is YNNKEL (reference sequence). Trimming cost V 7 bases and J 3 bases, with 15 bases left between them. CDR3 size: 15 residues. This chain's CDR3 is CASTYQWGDTGELFF. DNA of the CDR3: TGTGCCAGCACCTACCAGTGGGGGGACACCGGGGAGCTGTTTTTT.

This chain links TRBV25-1 with TRBJ1-1; perhaps TRBD1 as D (5 bases). The CDR3 spans 15 residues. Trimming removed 2 bases from V and 11 bases from J, with 21 bases in between. CDR1 is MGHDK and CDR2 is SYGVNS in the germline V gene. The CDR3 DNA is TGTGCCAGCAGTGAAAACCCGGTCGGCCAGGGAGGGGCTTTCTTT. Its protein product is CASSENPVGQGGAFF.

The rearrangement uses TRBV2 and TRBJ2-3, with D possibly TRBD2 on 6 matching bases. Germline loops: CDR1 SNHLY, CDR2 FYNNEI. Between the trimmed V and J ends, which lost 6 bases and 7 bases, there was a span of 23 bases. The CDR3 has 16 residues. The CDR3 coding sequence is TGTGCCAGCAGCCGGGACTTCGGGCAGGGTGAAAATACGCAGTATTTT. Amino acids: CASSRDFGQGENTQYF.

This chain uses TRBV11-2 with TRBJ2-1; possibly TRBD2 for D (5 bases). The CDR3 extends over 13 amino acids. The V gene lost 5 bases and the J gene lost 7 bases, with 12 bases spanning the gap. Germline values: CDR1 SGHAT, CDR2 FQNNGV. The CDR3, as DNA: TGTGCCAGCAGCGTCGGGGTTATAAATGAGCAGTTCTTC. Translating gives CASSVGVINEQFF.

This rearrangement joins TRBV28 to TRBJ2-1; maybe TRBD2 (6 bases). Trimming pared 2 bases from V and 4 bases from J, leaving 15 bases between. Germline V gives CDR1 MDHEN, CDR2 SYDVKM. This CDR3 comprises 16 residues. The CDR3 sequence: CASSLPGQGGYNEQFF. In DNA, the CDR3 is TGTGCCAGCAGTTTACCAGGGCAGGGAGGTTACAATGAGCAGTTCTTC.

The gene calls are TRBV28 and TRBJ2-4, with a tentative D call TRBD2 (5 bases). The CDR3 is 15 amino acids. Trimming stripped 6 bases from V and 0 bases from J, with 12 bases between. Germline loops: CDR1 MDHEN, CDR2 SYDVKM. This chain's CDR3 is CASRGLTLAKNIQYF. DNA for the CDR3: TGTGCCAGCAGAGGACTGACACTAGCCAAAAACATTCAGTACTTC.

The chain combines TRBV2 with TRBJ1-1; the D is unclear. CDR3 length: 11 residues. Germline CDR1 and CDR2: SNHLY and FYNNEI. The V end lost 6 bases, the J end lost 4 bases, and 6 bases lay between the germline ends. In nucleotides, the CDR3 is TGTGCCAGCAGAGCCAGCACTGAAGCTTTCTTT. Amino acid sequence: CASRASTEAFF.

The CDR3 DNA reads as TGTGCCAGCAGCAAAAGGGCGGCGGGGCCAGTTTACGAGCAGTACTTC. This codes for CASSKRAAGPVYEQYF. The chain employs TRBV21-1 and TRBJ2-7; the DNA was not used to check the table's D call, TRBD2. TRBV21-1 is given as a pseudogene. This CDR3 is built from 16 residues.

The chain employs TRBV27 and TRBJ2-2, with 9 bases aligning to TRBD1. Germline V gene lookup returns CDR1 MNHEY and CDR2 SMNVEV (reference sequence). With V trimmed by 6 bases and J by 6 bases, 17 bases remained unmatched. This CDR3 comprises 18 residues. CDR3: CASSFDTPGQGYAGELFF. CDR3 DNA sequence: TGTGCCAGCAGCTTTGATACCCCGGGACAGGGTTATGCCGGGGAGCTGTTTTTT.

The chain links TRBV27 to TRBJ2-1; D might be TRBD2 (6 bases). Germline CDR1 MNHEY, CDR2 SMNVEV (reference sequence). V shed 2 bases and J shed 5 bases, with 13 bases lying between them. The CDR3 spans 15 residues. CDR3 loop: CASSLAGWGDNEQFF. CDR3 in DNA: TGTGCCAGCAGTTTAGCGGGGTGGGGGGACAATGAGCAGTTCTTC.